The 21 T cell receptor beta chains below come from one sample, sequenced in a study of T-cell reconstitution after alpha-beta-depleted transplantation in children listed by TCRdb under 2016. The library was built by means of PCR. The sample was run on an Illumina HiSeq 2500. TCR libraries were prepared with molecular barcoding, using unique molecular identifiers to normalize TCRbeta repertoire quantification. Through fastp at Q25 and MiXCR, TCRdb rebuilt clones from the public reads, retaining in-frame beta chains. Duplicate CDR3 protein sequences are folded into a single record with the most common DNA and genes. The sample table lists fewer than 750,000 distinct CDR3 sequences, 25% to 30% of them with a count of one. The top ten hold about a third of the sample. Interpreted using the paper, the treatment or condition label stands for: allogeneic hematopoietic cell transplantation with graft depleted of TCRalphabeta T cells and CD19 B cells.

The sequences come from PBMCs, collected before TCRalphabeta/CD19-depleted stem cell transplant. The receptor set was obtained from a boy younger than two with Wiskott-Aldrich syndrome, due to receive a stem cell transplant.

This clonotype has more than one count but fewer than ten. The rearrangement links TRBV5-1 to TRBJ2-1; 10 nucleotides line up with TRBD2. J was trimmed by 5 bases and V by 1 base; bases with no gene match: 3. The CDR3 runs to 15 residues. Germline lookup yields CDR1 SGHRS and CDR2 YFSETQ. CDR3 sequence: CASSLFLAGDNEQFF. The CDR3 DNA reads TGCGCCAGCAGCTTGTTTCTAGCGGGAGACAATGAGCAGTTCTTC.

The chain combines TRBV25-1 with TRBJ2-1, with 11 bases aligning to TRBD2. Germline lookup yields CDR1 MGHDK and CDR2 SYGVNS. This CDR3 region has 16 residues. J gave up 6 bases and V 4 bases, and 8 bases lay outside the gene matches. CDR3 in amino acids: CASSVLQTSGTNEQFF. The CDR3 coding sequence is TGTGCCAGCAGTGTTCTACAGACTAGCGGGACCAATGAGCAGTTCTTC.

This clonotype was found a few times. The chain recombines TRBV11-2 with TRBJ2-5, with 15 bases identical to TRBD2. Germline V CDR1 and CDR2: SGHAT, FQNNGV. With V trimmed by 1 base and J by 1 base, 10 bases remained unmatched. This CDR3 contains 20 residues. The CDR3 DNA sequence: TGTGCCAGCAGCTTAGGTCCTGGACTAGCGGGAGGGAGGACCCAAGAGACCCAGTACTTC. Its protein product is CASSLGPGLAGGRTQETQYF.

The V gene is TRBV5-1, the J gene TRBJ2-6; no clear D. Looked up from germline, CDR1 is SGHRS and CDR2 is YFSETQ. The CDR3 length is 14 residues. Trimming stripped 5 bases from V and 2 bases from J, with 8 bases between. In DNA, the CDR3 is TGCGCCAGCAGAATGGGGACTGGGGCCAACGTCCTGACTTTC. Amino acid sequence: CASRMGTGANVLTF. The complete variable domain, with remaining parts taken from reference TRBV5-1 and TRBJ2-6, reads KAGVTQTPRYLIKTRGQQVTLSCSPISGHRSVSWYQQTPGQGLQFLFEYFSETQRNKGNFPGRFSGRQFSNSRSEMNVSTLELGDSALYLCASRMGTGANVLTFGAGSRLTVL.

This chain uses TRBV20-1 with TRBJ2-6; no clear D. CDR1 is DFQATT and CDR2 is SNEGSKA in the germline V gene (reference sequence). The CDR3 runs 15 residues. Trimming pared 0 bases from V and 2 bases from J, leaving 8 bases between. The CDR3 DNA reads as TGCAGTGCTAGAGATCCCCAAACTGGGGCCAACGTCCTGACTTTC. Translated, it gives CSARDPQTGANVLTF.

This clonotype turned up a few times. This chain uses TRBV5-1 with TRBJ2-1, with 7 bases aligning to TRBD2. In germline, CDR1 is SGHRS, CDR2 YFSETQ. Trimming took 4 bases from V and 5 from J; bases not matched to a gene: 15. The CDR3 totals 17 residues. CDR3 nucleotide sequence: TGCGCCAGCAGCACCTACCGGCCGGGACTACCGAACAATGAGCAGTTCTTC. Protein: CASSTYRPGLPNNEQFF.

V gene TRBV9 combines with J gene TRBJ2-6; tentatively, D is TRBD2 (5 bases). Trimming took 2 bases from V and 2 from J, leaving 8 bases between them. Germline values: CDR1 SGDLS, CDR2 YYNGEE. This CDR3 spans 15 amino acids. Written as DNA, the CDR3 is TGTGCCAGCAGCGTTCTCGGGGCTGGGGCCAACGTCCTGACTTTC. This gives the protein CASSVLGAGANVLTF.

The J gene is TRBJ2-3, the V gene TRBV28, with TRBD2 matching 8 bases. The CDR3 runs to 17 residues. Germline V gene data show CDR1 as MDHEN and CDR2 as SYDVKM. The V gene end was trimmed by 2 bases and the J gene end by 0 bases; junction bases not matched to a gene: 7. The CDR3 protein is CASSLSLAGLSTDTQYF. CDR3 DNA: TGTGCCAGCAGTTTAAGCTTAGCGGGACTTAGCACAGATACGCAGTATTTT.

The genes are TRBV28 and TRBJ1-3; D might be TRBD1 (5 bases). The CDR3 loop spans 15 amino acids. The V and J ends lost 1 base and 4 bases respectively, with 11 bases between them. Germline V lookup: CDR1 MDHEN, CDR2 SYDVKM. The CDR3 region is CASSLLAGSGNTIYF. In nucleotides, the CDR3 is TGTGCCAGCAGTTTATTGGCAGGGTCCGGAAACACCATATATTTT.

The V gene is TRBV16, the J gene TRBJ2-7, with D maybe TRBD2 (5 bases). The V gene's germline CDR1 is KGHSY and CDR2 FQNENV. V lost 1 base, J lost 7 bases, and 14 bases lay in between. The CDR3 has 14 amino acids. CDR3 sequence reads: CASSQFSRVGEQYF. The CDR3 DNA is TGTGCCAGCAGCCAATTTTCGAGGGTGGGTGAGCAGTACTTC.

The V gene is TRBV5-1, the J gene TRBJ2-5; 8 bases match TRBD2. The V gene end was trimmed by 0 bases and the J gene end by 5 bases; junction bases not matched to a gene: 6. The CDR3 loop spans 15 amino acids. From germline, CDR1 is SGHRS and CDR2 YFSETQ. The CDR3 loop reads CASSLERLASETQYF. Here the CDR3 DNA reads TGCGCCAGCAGCTTGGAAAGACTAGCGAGCGAGACCCAGTACTTC.

The chain uses TRBV10-3 and TRBJ1-1; a weak D match, TRBD1 (6 bases). Trimming removed 3 bases at V and 11 bases at J, with 13 bases between. The CDR3 is 12 amino acids. CDR1 ENHRY and CDR2 SYGVKD come from the germline V gene. The CDR3 sequence: CAISEQGRIAFF. The CDR3 DNA is TGTGCCATCAGTGAACAGGGTCGTATCGCTTTCTTT.

The CDR3 protein is CSAPKARNTGELFF. The CDR3 coding sequence is TGCAGTGCTCCGAAAGCGAGGAACACCGGGGAGCTGTTTTTT. This rearrangement joins TRBV20-1 to TRBJ2-2; D unresolved. V lost 5 bases and J lost 1, with 11 bases in between. The CDR3 contains 14 residues. Germline V gene data show CDR1 as DFQATT and CDR2 as SNEGSKA (reference sequence).

The chain joins TRBV5-1 to TRBJ2-1, with TRBD2 matching over 7 bases. V lost 0 bases and J lost 6; bases outside the gene matches: 6. In germline, CDR1 is SGHRS, CDR2 YFSETQ. This CDR3 contains 15 residues. The CDR3 here is CASSLGEGGANEQFF. The CDR3 DNA reads TGCGCCAGCAGCTTGGGAGAGGGAGGGGCCAATGAGCAGTTCTTC.

This CDR3 is CASSTKPGLAGGSSYNEQFF. The DNA of the CDR3 is TGTGCCAGCAGTACCAAACCGGGACTAGCGGGAGGGAGCTCCTACAATGAGCAGTTCTTC. The chain combines TRBV6-2 or TRBV6-3 with TRBJ2-1; 16 bases map to TRBD2. Per the germline V gene, CDR1 is MNHEY and CDR2 is SVGEGT. J lost 0 bases, V lost 5 bases, and 10 bases had no gene match. The CDR3 is 20 amino acids.

This clonotype appeared a few times. The chain employs TRBV20-1 and TRBJ2-3, with TRBD2 identical over 10 bases. With 6 bases clipped from V and 3 bases from J, the junction kept 3 bases outside the gene matches. The germline CDR1 and CDR2 sequences are DFQATT and SNEGSKA (reference sequence). The CDR3 has 13 amino acids. CDR3 nucleotide sequence: TGCAGTGCGCCTAGCGGGAGAACAGATACGCAGTATTTT. Its protein product is CSAPSGRTDTQYF.

The rearrangement links TRBV5-1 to TRBJ1-2; 7 bases fit TRBD1. The CDR3 runs 14 residues. J gave up 7 bases and V 4 bases, and 10 bases lay outside the gene matches. Per the germline V gene, CDR1 is SGHRS and CDR2 is YFSETQ. CDR3 protein: CASSSESTGFGYTF. CDR3 sequence (DNA): TGCGCCAGCAGCAGCGAATCGACAGGGTTTGGCTACACCTTC.

The V call is TRBV18, the J call TRBJ2-1, with TRBD1 matching 11 bases. Germline-derived CDR1 and CDR2 are KGHSH and LQKENI. The trim removed 6 bases at V and 6 bases at J, leaving 10 bases unmatched. The CDR3 totals 16 residues. CDR3 sequence: CASSRWTGGPSNEQFF. CDR3 DNA: TGTGCCAGCTCCCGTTGGACAGGGGGCCCCTCCAATGAGCAGTTCTTC. The complete variable domain, with remaining parts taken from reference TRBV18 and TRBJ2-1, reads NAGVMQNPRHLVRRRGQEARLRCSPMKGHSHVYWYRQLPEEGLKFMVYLQKENIIDESGMPKERFSAEFPKEGPSILRIQQVVRGDSAAYFCASSRWTGGPSNEQFFGPGTRLTVL.

The chain combines TRBV5-1 with TRBJ2-7; D gene uncertain. Trimming removed 5 bases from V and 1 base from J, with 13 bases in between. Germline-derived CDR1 and CDR2 are SGHRS and YFSETQ. The CDR3 length is 14 residues. The CDR3 sequence: CASSYGSGSYEQYF. The CDR3 DNA follows: TGCGCCAGCAGTTATGGATCAGGTTCCTACGAGCAGTACTTC.

This rearrangement joins TRBV29-1 to TRBJ2-5; 7 bases are shared with TRBD1. Germline CDR1 SQVTM, CDR2 ANQGSEA. Trimming removed 6 bases from V and 3 bases from J; junction bases left unmatched: 7. The CDR3 totals 13 residues. The CDR3 is CSVKDRQKETQYF. In DNA, the CDR3 is TGCAGCGTAAAGGACAGGCAGAAAGAGACCCAGTACTTC. Looking up the rest from reference TRBV29-1 and TRBJ2-5 gives the full variable domain: SAVISQKPSRDICQRGTSLTIQCQVDSQVTMMFWYRQQPGQSLTLIATANQGSEATYESGFVIDKFPISRPNLTFSTLTVSNMSPEDSSIYLCSVKDRQKETQYFGPGTRLLVL.

A few counts support this clonotype. The chain links TRBV7-2 to TRBJ2-7, with D unresolved. CDR3 size: 14 residues. The germline V gene encodes CDR1 SGHTA and CDR2 FQGNSA. Deletions cut 3 bases from V and 0 bases from J, with 9 bases between. CDR3 amino acids: CASSFTSVSYEQYF. As DNA, the CDR3 is TGTGCCAGCAGCTTTACATCCGTCTCCTACGAGCAGTACTTC.